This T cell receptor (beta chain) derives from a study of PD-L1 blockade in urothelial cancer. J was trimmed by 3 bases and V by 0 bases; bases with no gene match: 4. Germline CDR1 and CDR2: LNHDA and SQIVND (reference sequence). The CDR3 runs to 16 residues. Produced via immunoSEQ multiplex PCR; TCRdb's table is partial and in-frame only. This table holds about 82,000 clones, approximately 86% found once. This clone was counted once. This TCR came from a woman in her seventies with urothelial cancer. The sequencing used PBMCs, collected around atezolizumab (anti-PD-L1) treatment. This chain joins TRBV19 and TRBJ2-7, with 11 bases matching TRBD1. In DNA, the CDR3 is TGTGCCAGTAGTATAGAAGGACAGGGGGCTTTCTACGAGCAGTACTTC. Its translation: CASSIEGQGAFYEQYF.